The 18 T cell receptor beta chains given below trace back to one sample, sequenced in a study of beta chain features in type 1 diabetes. General study findings and limits: In every one of the four CD4+ subsets, TCRB CDR3s were moderately but significantly shorter in Type 1 diabetes patients.

TCRB transcripts that were expressed got sequenced, as all of the isolated RNA had been reverse transcribed. The assay was immunoSEQ multiplex PCR, and TCRdb's table has in-frame clones only and misses some. The profile covers 600,000 to 700,000 clones, with 9.5% to 15% appearing a single time and over 0.1% taken by the ten largest. Their target antigens are unknown. Sequencing used naive CD4+ T cells from blood. These receptors came from a man aged 25 to 40 with type 1 diabetes.

The chain has TRBV15 and TRBJ2-5; TRBD1 aligns across 11 bases. In germline, CDR1 is LNHNV, CDR2 YYDKDF (reference sequence). The CDR3 contains 16 residues. The ends lost 3 bases at V and 7 bases at J; junction bases unmatched: 10. In nucleotides, the CDR3 is TGTGCCACCAGCAGTCCGGACAGGGGGCTTGATGGGACCCAGTACTTC. This sequence encodes CATSSPDRGLDGTQYF.

The V gene is TRBV7-3, the J gene TRBJ1-6; D uncertain. The CDR3 loop spans 15 amino acids. In germline, CDR1 is SGHTA, CDR2 FQGTGA. V lost 1 base to trimming and J lost 5 bases, with 9 bases between them. This CDR3 is CASSLNGRNNSPLHF. CDR3 DNA: TGTGCCAGCAGCTTAAACGGACGGAATAATTCACCCCTCCACTTT.

J is TRBJ1-2 and V is TRBV2; possible D gene TRBD1, 5 bases. The V end lost 1 base, the J end lost 2 bases, and 8 bases lay between the germline ends. Germline V gene lookup returns CDR1 SNHLY and CDR2 FYNNEI. The CDR3 is made up of 14 amino acids. For the CDR3, the DNA is TGTGCCAGCAGTGAAGGATCAGGGAACTATGGCTACACCTTC. Translated: CASSEGSGNYGYTF.

Concerning this clone itself: Other DNA sequences in the sample encode the same CDR3. The chain couples TRBV7-9 to TRBJ2-3, with D tentatively TRBD2 (5 bases). V lost 2 bases, J lost 6 bases, and 6 bases lay in between. This CDR3 has 12 residues. Per germline, CDR1 SEHNR and CDR2 FQNEAQ (reference sequence). The DNA of the CDR3 is TGTGCCAGCAGCTTATCGGGGGATACGCAGTATTTT. Translated: CASSLSGDTQYF.

The chain recombines TRBV9 with TRBJ1-1, with 7 bases matching TRBD1. Germline trimming cut 6 bases from V and 2 bases from J; bases unmatched to any gene: 7. In germline, CDR1 is SGDLS, CDR2 YYNGEE. This CDR3 region has 14 residues. CDR3 protein: CASTRTGTNTEAFF. The CDR3 DNA follows: TGTGCCAGCACCCGGACAGGAACAAACACTGAAGCTTTCTTT.

This chain links TRBV9 with TRBJ2-6, with a tentative D call TRBD1 (5 bases). Trimming took 2 bases from V and 0 from J, leaving 18 bases between them. The germline V gene encodes CDR1 SGDLS and CDR2 YYNGEE. The CDR3 loop spans 19 amino acids. This CDR3 reads CASSVDRTRVYSGANVLTF. The DNA of the CDR3 is TGTGCCAGCAGCGTCGACAGAACCCGGGTATACTCTGGGGCCAACGTCCTGACTTTC.

The chain has TRBV27 and TRBJ2-6; D may be TRBD1 (5 bases). Trimming left V 8 bases short and J 0 bases short, with 14 bases between. Germline lookup yields CDR1 MNHEY and CDR2 SMNVEV (reference sequence). The length of the CDR3 is 16 residues. Here the CDR3 reads CASRDRVRSGANVLTF. CDR3 coding DNA: TGTGCCAGCCGCGACAGAGTCCGCTCTGGGGCCAACGTCCTGACTTTC.

The chain couples TRBV2 to TRBJ2-2; 8 nucleotides agree with TRBD1. V was pared by 2 bases and J by 7 bases, with 6 bases of the junction left unmatched. The germline V gene has CDR1 SNHLY and CDR2 FYNNEI. The CDR3 runs to 15 residues. CDR3 amino acids: CASSERTGMIGELFF. In DNA, the CDR3 is TGTGCCAGCAGTGAACGGACAGGGATGATCGGGGAGCTGTTTTTT. The full variable domain, in which reference TRBV2 and TRBJ2-2 provide the parts outside the CDR3, is EPEVTQTPSHQVTQMGQEVILRCVPISNHLYFYWYRQILGQKVEFLVSFYNNEISEKSEIFDDQFSVERPDGSNFTLKIRSTKLEDSAMYFCASSERTGMIGELFFGEGSRLTVL.

The chain couples TRBV5-1 to TRBJ1-1; 7 nucleotides line up with TRBD1. J was trimmed by 6 bases and V by 4 bases; bases with no gene match: 6. Germline V gene data show CDR1 as SGHRS and CDR2 as YFSETQ. The CDR3 totals 13 residues. The CDR3 is CASSPGQYPEAFF. The CDR3, as DNA: TGCGCCAGCAGCCCGGGACAGTACCCTGAAGCTTTCTTT.

Only a few counts were recorded for this clone. This rearrangement joins TRBV6-1 to TRBJ2-7; D remains ambiguous. Germline lookup yields CDR1 MNHNS and CDR2 SASEGT. The CDR3 is 12 residues long. V was cut by 4 bases and J by 1 base, with 5 bases left in between. CDR3 amino acids: CASSGSSYEQYF. CDR3 in DNA: TGTGCCAGCAGTGGATCTTCCTACGAGCAGTACTTC.

This clone was recorded a few times. This chain connects TRBV11-1 to TRBJ2-1; no reliable D call. V was trimmed by 4 bases and J by 10 bases, leaving 11 bases between them. Germline values: CDR1 SGHAT, CDR2 FQDESV (reference sequence). The CDR3 contains 12 residues. CDR3 protein: CASSSNSGEQFF. DNA of the CDR3: TGTGCCAGCAGCTCTAATTCGGGCGAGCAGTTCTTC.

The chain links TRBV28 to TRBJ2-7; D is possibly TRBD1 or TRBD2 (5 bases each). Germline loops: CDR1 MDHEN, CDR2 SYDVKM. There are 12 residues in the CDR3. The V and J ends lost 9 bases and 2 bases respectively, with 11 bases between them. The CDR3 bases are TGTGCCAGTGGGACGGCCGCCTACGAGCAGTACTTC. As protein: CASGTAAYEQYF.

This clone was detected a few times. Other DNA sequences within the sample encode an identical CDR3. This chain connects TRBV5-1 to TRBJ2-3; D not certain. The germline V gene encodes CDR1 SGHRS and CDR2 YFSETQ. Trimming removed 5 bases at V and 0 bases at J, with 4 bases between. This CDR3 region has 12 residues. CDR3 in amino acids: CASRPSTDTQYF. CDR3 nucleotides: TGCGCCAGCAGACCAAGCACAGATACGCAGTATTTT.

This clone appeared a few times. This chain connects TRBV18 to TRBJ1-2; TRBD1 matches at 9 bases. The germline V gene has CDR1 KGHSH and CDR2 LQKENI. V lost 2 bases to trimming and J lost 0 bases; unmatched junction nucleotides: 16. The CDR3 spans 20 residues. CDR3 protein: CASSPYRNGTGFYSNYGYTF. The CDR3 region has the DNA TGTGCCAGCTCACCATACAGGAATGGGACAGGGTTTTACTCTAACTATGGCTACACCTTC.

V is TRBV4-2 and J is TRBJ2-5; the match to TRBD2 covers 14 bases. The germline V gene has CDR1 LGHNA and CDR2 YNFKEQ. The length of the CDR3 is 19 residues. V lost 1 base and J lost 4; bases outside the gene matches: 11. In DNA form, the CDR3 reads TGTGCCAGCAGCCAAGGTCGGGGACTAGCGGGGGCCGGGGGAGAGACCCAGTACTTC. It codes for CASSQGRGLAGAGGETQYF.

As for this clone: This same CDR3 is encoded by further DNA sequences in the sample. This chain connects TRBV7-2 to TRBJ2-3; D perhaps matches TRBD1 (5 bases). CDR3 size: 12 residues. Germline loops: CDR1 SGHTA, CDR2 FQGNSA. Between the trimmed V and J ends, which lost 5 bases and 5 bases, there was a span of 8 bases. The CDR3 sequence: CASSPRGDTQYF. The CDR3 nucleotides read TGTGCCAGCAGCCCTAGGGGAGATACGCAGTATTTT.

The chain couples TRBV5-1 to TRBJ1-2; 7 bases line up with TRBD1. With 4 bases clipped from V and 6 bases from J, the junction kept 9 bases outside the gene matches. This CDR3 is 14 amino acids long. The germline V gene encodes CDR1 SGHRS and CDR2 YFSETQ. CDR3 sequence: CASSEPTGWDGYTF. The CDR3 DNA is TGCGCCAGCAGCGAACCGACAGGGTGGGATGGCTACACCTTC.

Only a few counts were recorded for this clone. The J gene is TRBJ1-2, the V gene TRBV19; the D is unclear. V lost 5 bases and J lost 2, with 21 bases in between. The CDR3 spans 17 residues. The germline gives CDR1 LNHDA, CDR2 SQIVND (reference sequence). The CDR3: CASSPNGLAAINYGYTF. CDR3 nucleotides: TGTGCCAGTAGTCCAAATGGACTAGCGGCCATCAACTATGGCTACACCTTC.